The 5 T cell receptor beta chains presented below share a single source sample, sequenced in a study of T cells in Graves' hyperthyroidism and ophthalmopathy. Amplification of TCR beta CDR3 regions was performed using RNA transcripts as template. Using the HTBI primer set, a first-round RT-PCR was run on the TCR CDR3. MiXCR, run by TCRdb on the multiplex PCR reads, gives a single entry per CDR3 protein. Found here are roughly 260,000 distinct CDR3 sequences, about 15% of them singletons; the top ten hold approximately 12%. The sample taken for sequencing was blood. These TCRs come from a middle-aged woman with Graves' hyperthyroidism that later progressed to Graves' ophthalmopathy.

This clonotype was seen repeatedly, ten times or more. The CDR3 sequence is CAWTTRRVGGLDEQFF. The CDR3 coding sequence is TGTGCCTGGACCACCCGAAGAGTCGGGGGGCTTGATGAGCAGTTCTTC. The chain is built from TRBV30 and TRBJ2-1; weak D call: TRBD2 (7 bases). From germline, CDR1 is GTSNPN and CDR2 SVGIG (reference sequence). The CDR3 runs 16 residues. With 4 bases removed from V and 8 bases from J, the gap between germline ends came to 24 bases.

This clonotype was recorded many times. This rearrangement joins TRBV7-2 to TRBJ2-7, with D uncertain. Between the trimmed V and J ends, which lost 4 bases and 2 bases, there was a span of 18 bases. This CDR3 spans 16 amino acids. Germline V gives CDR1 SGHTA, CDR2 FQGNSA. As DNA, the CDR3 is TGTGCCAGCAGCTCCACCGTTGGGCTGTTCACCTACGAGCAGTACTTC. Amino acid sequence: CASSSTVGLFTYEQYF.

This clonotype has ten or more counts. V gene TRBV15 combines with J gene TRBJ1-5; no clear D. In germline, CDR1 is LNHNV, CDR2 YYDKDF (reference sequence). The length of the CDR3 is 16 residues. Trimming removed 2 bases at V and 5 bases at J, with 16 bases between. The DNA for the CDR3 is TGTGCCACCAGCAGAAATGGAAGGGTATCCGATCAGCCCCAGCATTTT. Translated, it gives CATSRNGRVSDQPQHF.

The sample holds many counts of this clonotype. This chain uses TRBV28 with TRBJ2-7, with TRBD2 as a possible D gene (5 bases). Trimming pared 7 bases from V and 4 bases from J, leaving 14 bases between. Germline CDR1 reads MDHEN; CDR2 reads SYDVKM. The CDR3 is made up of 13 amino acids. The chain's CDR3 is CASKRAGRYEQYF. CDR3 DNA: TGTGCCAGCAAGCGCGCGGGCAGGTACGAGCAGTACTTC. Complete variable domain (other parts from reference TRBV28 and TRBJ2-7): DVKVTQSSRYLVKRTGEKVFLECVQDMDHENMFWYRQDPGLGLRLIYFSYDVKMKEKGDIPEGYSVSREKKERFSLILESASTNQTSMYLCASKRAGRYEQYFGPGTRLTVT.

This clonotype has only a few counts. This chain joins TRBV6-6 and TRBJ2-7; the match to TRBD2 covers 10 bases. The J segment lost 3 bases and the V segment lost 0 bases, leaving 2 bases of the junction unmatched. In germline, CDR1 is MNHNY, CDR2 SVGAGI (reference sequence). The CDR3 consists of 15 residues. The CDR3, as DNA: TGTGCCAGCAGTTACTCGTCTAGCGGGAGCTACGAGCAGTACTTC. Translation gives CASSYSSSGSYEQYF.